These T cell receptor beta chains were read from a single sample in a study of cytomegalovirus exposure and HLA in healthy donors. Sequenced by immunoSEQ multiplex PCR; TCRdb stores in-frame clones only, minus some. The sample consists of more than 90,000 clones, roughly 67% of them appearing once. What was sequenced was PBMCs. The receptors were gathered from a boy between 10 and 17 years old in good health and CMV-seropositive. Each CDR3 is given without its conserved first and last residue. The order of the fields is V gene, CDR3 protein.

>TRBV30
AWSDFGRSGNTIY
>TRBV9
ASSVGSSGSIYEQF
>TRBV30
ALTSGTYEQY
>TRBV27
ASSPGWATGANVLT
>TRBV29-1
SVSGQVFGYT
>TRBV19
ASSPQGTTGELF
>TRBV11-2
ASSPRPASDYEQY
>TRBV4-3
ASSNTGQGGETQY
>TRBV21-1
ASSFLAWDRVYEQY
>TRBV5-1
ASSLANGTGSGQY
>TRBV2
ASRRDSQETQY
>TRBV6-1
ASRGGGSGNQPQH
>TRBV19
ASSIVQGAGYQPQH
>TRBV21-1
ASSNHDLSGRAVGEQF
>TRBV5-6
ASSPWTSTDTQY
>TRBV18
ASSPTSGATDTQY
>TRBV6-5
ASSSPFQGAYEQY
>TRBV7-9
ASSVYRDRGYEQY
>TRBV11-2
ASSSISWGQGYEQY
>TRBV19
ASSTLRRQNTEAF
>TRBV4-1
ASSQIGTGGGYP
>TRBV29-1
SVGGGGSDYGYT
>TRBV7-2
ASSLVGLAKNIQY
>TRBV7-3
ASSLNTPRGGVNTGELF
>TRBV7-9
ATSRAITYEQY
>TRBV5-1
ASSLLQGQETQY